This T cell receptor (beta chain) was recorded in a study of CD8+ T cells in alopecia areata (dated by TCRdb to 2016 to 2018). At the level of the whole study: In both human patients and the C3H/HeJ mouse model, the study applied high-throughput TCRbeta sequencing to look at T cell clonal expansion in alopecia areata. RNA was extracted with the PAXgene miRNA kit for fixed scalp, the miRNeasy kit for PBMCs, and the RNeasy kit for mouse skin. Clonality in the scalp was compared among normal scalp (n=4), patchy alopecia areata scalp (n=8), and alopecia totalis/universalis scalp (n=8). TCRbeta CDR3 regions were amplified by immunoSEQ multiplex PCR with 35 Vbeta forward and 13 Jbeta reverse primers. In humans, TCRbeta sequencing was performed on scalp tissue and on sorted CD4+ and CD8+ peripheral blood T cells from healthy controls and from patients with patchy or totalis/universalis alopecia areata.

To prepare the library, the immunoSEQ multiplex PCR assay was applied. RNA was extracted from all samples and reverse transcribed into cDNA as template for TCR sequencing. First-strand cDNA was synthesized using SuperScript III with a 2:1 mix of oligo-dT and random hexamers. A synthetic immune receptor repertoire was used to gauge amplification bias, and whatever bias remained was removed computationally. The study's own analysis went as follows. Raw reads were preprocessed to remove errors, and CDR3 was defined by IMGT conventions from the conserved cysteine to phenylalanine. Clonality was calculated as 1 minus Shannon entropy normalized by log2 of the number of productive unique TCRs. Scalp TCRbeta sequences were cross-referenced with sorted blood CD4 and CD8 repertoires so that the CD4 or CD8 identity of scalp clones could be inferred. In its TCRdb copy, this immuneACCESS table keeps in-frame sequences only and misses some clones. Where compared with another copy, unresolved V genes explain less than half of these, and the others have no known cause. V and J calls and clone size follow that table, whereas D and trimming were derived from the DNA. The table for this sample lists 150,000 or so clones; about 60% of them were counted only once. The leading ten clones occupy over 4% of the sample.

After PBMCs were isolated by density centrifugation and stained for CD3, CD4 and CD8, a FACSAria was used to sort CD4+ and CD8+ T cells. Unaffected controls provided scalp biopsies and blood samples. The paper's findings and limits, for the study overall: Higher clonality and more expanded CD8+ clones were observed in lesional scalp than in normal scalp, particularly in alopecia totalis/universalis, a finding suggestive of antigenic drive. Shared TCR sequences between patients were less evident than in mice, which may be partly attributable to HLA diversity in the patient population. Unlike mouse skin, which is dominated by gammadelta T cells, normal human skin has resident alphabeta T cells that are also sequenced, and this complicates analysis of the scalp TCR repertoire.

Comment on this clone: Its binding antigen is unknown. The sample holds no much larger clone one base away, and base qualities are not on file.

The TCR originated in a human donor in good health. Sequenced sample: CD4+ T cells sorted from blood.

The CDR3 protein: CASSLTVGVGYEQYF. In nucleotides, the sequence is TGTGCCAGCAGCTTAACGGTTGGGGTCGGCTACGAGCAGTACTTC. The receptor chain draws on TRBV7-3 and TRBJ2-7; the D gene lacks a confident call. At the junction V is shortened by 0 bases and J by 3 bases, with 12 bases in between. The germline V gene supplies CDR1 SGHTA and CDR2 FQGTGA. The CDR3 contains 15 residues, cysteine and phenylalanine counted. The DNA shown is the 45-base CDR3, in frame from base 1.